This T cell receptor beta chain was recovered during a study of T cell repertoires in cytomegalovirus infection (dated by TCRdb to the late 2010s). Study-level background: The HLA type of each donor mattered for the analysis, because public TCR beta signatures pointed to carriage of CMV infection along with the matching HLA type. Study-level results and caveats: In both this cohort and an independent cohort of 352 donors, the cumulative frequency of public TCR beta family members distinguished carriers of CMV infection plus the relevant HLA type. The ex vivo response was dominated by HLA-C-restricted CMV-specific TCR beta clonotypes, which also provided the single most frequent clonotype in two of eight donors.

Sequencing took place on an Illumina HiSeq 1500. TCRdb trimmed the raw reads at Q25, called clones with MiXCR and kept productive beta chains. Rows merge per CDR3 protein into single entries with the most common DNA and genes. The table for this sample lists more than 500,000 distinct CDR3 sequences; about 15% of them were counted only once. The ten largest clones capture 20% to 30% of the sample. In the germline V gene, CDR1 corresponds to SGHRS and CDR2 to YFSETQ. CDR3 length: 14 amino acids, cysteine to phenylalanine. CDR3 DNA only is kept here, 42 bases in frame from base 1. V is clipped by 4 bases and J by 7 bases, and the sequence between their germline boundaries is 15 bases long. This clonotype was observed a handful of times. Its antigen target is currently unknown. Base qualities are missing; no much larger clone stands one base away.

This clonotype was sampled from a human donor in good health (CMV status not recorded). Some clones in this sample may be carry-over from other donors' samples. The rearranged segments are TRBV5-1 and TRBJ2-4; a tentative D call is TRBD2 (6 bases match). The sequenced material came from CD8+ T cells from PBMCs. The nucleotides are TGCGCCAGCAGCCAACCGACTAGGGCGAACATTCAGTACTTC. This sequence encodes CASSQPTRANIQYF.